Only a few counts were recorded for the clone carrying this T cell receptor (beta chain). The antigen is undetermined. Selection for sequencing was limited to patients who had shown CD8+CD57+ cell expansion by flow cytometry. CD8+CD57+ effector memory cells from a sixth of the 12 patients also underwent sequencing. Each patient carried a diagnosis of severe acquired aplastic anemia. Once CD8+CD57+ cells had been bead-enriched, they gave a mean 1.6 ug DNA. Deletions cut 3 bases from V and 6 bases from J, with 18 bases between. The CDR3 totals 15 residues. CDR1 DFQATT and CDR2 SNEGSKA come from the germline V gene (reference sequence). TCR beta VDJ and CDR3 profiles were obtained from a genomic DNA template. MiXCR was run by TCRdb on the reads, yielding one entry per CDR3 protein. The data show 15,000 to 25,000 distinct CDR3 sequences, 40% seen once. The sample comes from a study of CD8+CD57+ T cells in acquired aplastic anemia. General observations from the study: Lower diversity was found in CD8+CD57+ cells than in total CD4+ and CD8+ pools in patients. Patients and controls had in common 25 to 30 CD8+ CDR3 sequences.

This receptor was taken from a human donor with aplastic anemia. This sequence joins TRBV20-1 and TRBJ1-5; a weak D match, TRBD1 (6 bases). Specimen: CD8+CD57+ T cells sorted from PBMCs. The subset was: bead-enriched CD8+CD57+ effector memory T cells from SAA patients. The DNA for the CDR3 is TGCAGTGCTAGGGCAGGGGAAAGTCGAAGTCAGCCCCAGCATTTT. It translates to CSARAGESRSQPQHF.